Below, 3 T cell receptor beta chains from the same sample are listed, as sequenced in a study of blood T cells in healthy people across ages. Then a second PCR, running roughly 6 to 12 cycles, was carried out with a sample-barcoded 5' primer and a J-beta primer mix. MiXCR, run by TCRdb on the 5' RACE reads, gives a single entry per CDR3 protein. The sample lists 630,000 or so distinct CDR3 sequences; about 30% were seen once. Material for sequencing was blood. Receptor source: a woman of 80 years or more in good health.

This chain uses TRBV7-8 with TRBJ2-7; no clear D. CDR1 SGHVS and CDR2 FQNEAQ come from the germline V gene. The CDR3 contains 15 residues. Trimming removed 4 bases from V and 1 base from J, with 14 bases in between. CDR3 in amino acids: CASSSAVPASYEQYF. CDR3 nucleotides: TGTGCCAGCAGCTCAGCAGTTCCAGCGTCCTACGAGCAGTACTTC.

CDR3 sequence: CASSRNGGSYNSPLHF. As DNA, the CDR3 is TGTGCCAGCAGCCGTAACGGGGGCTCCTATAATTCACCCCTCCACTTT. This sequence joins TRBV3-1 and TRBJ1-6; weak D call: TRBD1 (5 bases). The CDR3 runs 16 residues. V lost 4 bases to trimming and J lost 0 bases, with 10 bases between them. CDR1 and CDR2 (germline): LGHDT, YNNKEL (reference sequence). Full variable domain (rest looked up from reference TRBV3-1 and TRBJ1-6): DTAVSQTPKYLVTQMGNDKSIKCEQNLGHDTMYWYKQDSKKFLKIMFSYNNKELIINETVPNRFSPKSPDKAHLNLHINSLELGDSAVYFCASSRNGGSYNSPLHFGNGTRLTVT.

This sequence joins TRBV12-3 or TRBV12-4 and TRBJ2-1; D unclear. Trimming pared 4 bases from V and 5 bases from J, leaving 9 bases between. The CDR3 runs 13 residues. This chain's CDR3 is CASSYADDNEQFF. DNA of the CDR3: TGTGCCAGCAGTTACGCAGACGACAATGAGCAGTTCTTC.